Described below is a single T cell receptor beta chain sequence and its context. No antigen is known for it. Clones were sequenced by immunoSEQ multiplex PCR, and TCRdb holds only the in-frame ones, with some missing. The sample has about 140,000 clones; approximately 90% are singletons. This sample is part of a study of T cell responses to AZD1222 COVID-19 vaccine. Study-wide context: Pooled samples include second doses given at about 4 or 12 weeks.

Study observations and caveats: Donors were largely white British and mainly female; clonal diversity was possibly underestimated. Among AZD1222 vaccinees, only 5 to 7 were seropositive at baseline. Dominant at 160-218 and 743-854, vaccine-associated CD4 TCRs also spanned spike.

Germline V lookup: CDR1 SEHNR, CDR2 FQNEAQ (reference sequence). The V gene lost 5 bases and the J gene lost 5 bases, with 13 bases spanning the gap. CDR3 length equals 15 residues. The rearrangement joins TRBV7-9 to TRBJ1-6, with a tentative D call TRBD1 (5 bases). This specimen consisted of peripheral blood, obtained on day 0 of AZD1222 vaccination. The clonotype was recovered from an adult in good health. For the CDR3, the DNA is TGTGCCAGCAGCCTGGGGCAGGGCGATAATTCACCCCTCCACTTT. This sequence encodes CASSLGQGDNSPLHF. Looking up the rest from reference TRBV7-9 and TRBJ1-6 gives the full variable domain: DTGVSQNPRHKITKRGQNVTFRCDPISEHNRLYWYRQTLGQGPEFLTYFQNEAQLEKSRLLSDRFSAERPKGSFSTLEIQRTEQGDSAMYLCASSLGQGDNSPLHFGNGTRLTVT.